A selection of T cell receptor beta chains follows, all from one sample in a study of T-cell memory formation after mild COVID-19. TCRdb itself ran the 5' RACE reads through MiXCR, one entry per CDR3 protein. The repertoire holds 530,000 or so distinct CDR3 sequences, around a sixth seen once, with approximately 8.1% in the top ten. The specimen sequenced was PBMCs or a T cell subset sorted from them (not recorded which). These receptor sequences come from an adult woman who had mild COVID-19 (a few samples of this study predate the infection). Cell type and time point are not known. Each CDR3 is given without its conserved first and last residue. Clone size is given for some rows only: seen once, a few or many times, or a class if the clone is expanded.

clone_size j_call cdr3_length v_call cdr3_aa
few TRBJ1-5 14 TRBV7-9 ASSSFPGLVPQPQH
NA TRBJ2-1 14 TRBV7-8 ASSFLKTSGGHEQF
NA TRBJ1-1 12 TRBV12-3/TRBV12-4 ASSFRGRGTEAF
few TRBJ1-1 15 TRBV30 AWSSPRQGILNTEAF
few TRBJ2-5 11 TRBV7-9 ASSDRLEETQY
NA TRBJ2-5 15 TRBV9 ASSTRTGRYPEETQY
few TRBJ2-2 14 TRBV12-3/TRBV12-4 ASSLRGTGGFRELF
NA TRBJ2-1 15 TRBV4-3 ASSQGSSRSSYNEQF
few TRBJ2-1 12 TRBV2 ATAVSRINNEQF
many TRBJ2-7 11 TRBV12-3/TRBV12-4 ASSPTAYHEQY
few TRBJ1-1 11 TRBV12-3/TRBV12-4 ASRGPRNTEAF
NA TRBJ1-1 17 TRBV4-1 ASSQELPRVRLKNTEAF
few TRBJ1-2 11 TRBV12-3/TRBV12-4 ASSAVGSSGYT
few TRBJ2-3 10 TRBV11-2 ASSFARDTQY
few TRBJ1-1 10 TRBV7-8 ASSSTQGRAF
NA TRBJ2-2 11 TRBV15 ATSRLSTGELF
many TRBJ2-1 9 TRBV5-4 ASGGPNEQF
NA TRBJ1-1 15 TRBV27 ASSSLPGQGEGTEAF
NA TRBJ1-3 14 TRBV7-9 ASSQAGWVTGNTIY
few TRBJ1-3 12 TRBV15 ATSRPYPWNTIY
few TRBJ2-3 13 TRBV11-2 ASSLGLLYTDTQY
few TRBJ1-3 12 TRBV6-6 ASSGTRGRNTIY
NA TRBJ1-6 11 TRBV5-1 ASSGQGEWTLH
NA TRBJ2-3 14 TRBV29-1 SVEDEPAGVPDTQY
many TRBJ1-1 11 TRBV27 ASSPLRNTEAF
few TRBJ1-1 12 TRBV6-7 ASSYLGRDTEAF
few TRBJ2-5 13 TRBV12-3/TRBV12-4 ASSQSSSKGETQY
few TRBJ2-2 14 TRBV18 ASSPRLSSSTGELF
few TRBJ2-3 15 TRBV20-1 SARPFPPGQVTDTQY
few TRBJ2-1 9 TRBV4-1 ASSHGGLRV
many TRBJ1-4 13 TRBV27 ASSPQEGEDEKLF
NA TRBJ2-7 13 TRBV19 ASKSQDRGGYEQY
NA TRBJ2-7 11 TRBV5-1 ASSLDTLYEQY
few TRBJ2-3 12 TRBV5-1 ASRGTGAADTQY
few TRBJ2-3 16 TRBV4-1 ASSPRIDRYRDTDTQY
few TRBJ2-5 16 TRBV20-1 SARDLGLAGVVQETQY
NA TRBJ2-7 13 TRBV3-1 ASSLRGVGPYEQY
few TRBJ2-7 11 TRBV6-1 ASSLDVSYEQY
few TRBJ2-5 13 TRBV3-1 ASSHSVSGGETQY
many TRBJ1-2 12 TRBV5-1 ASSLGTGSYGYT
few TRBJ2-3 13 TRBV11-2 ASSLETGYTDTQY
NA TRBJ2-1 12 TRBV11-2 ASSLGHLLNEQF
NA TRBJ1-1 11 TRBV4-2 ASSHGTGDEAF
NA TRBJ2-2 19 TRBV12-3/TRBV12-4 ASSLIYRGLAGTANTGELF
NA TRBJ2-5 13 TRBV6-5 ASTRTGAYQETQY
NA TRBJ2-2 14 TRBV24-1 ATSDLRGRGTGELF
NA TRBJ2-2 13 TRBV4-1 ASSQDRRITGEMF
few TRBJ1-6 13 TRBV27 ASSFLTVGDSPLH
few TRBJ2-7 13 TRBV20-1 SARPLGQVDYEQY
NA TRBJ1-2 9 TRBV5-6 ASSFAHGYT
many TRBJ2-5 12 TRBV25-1 ASSGQTGSETQY
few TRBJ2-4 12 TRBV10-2 ASSDSGAKNIQY
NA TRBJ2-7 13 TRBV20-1 SASRSEGSRYEQY
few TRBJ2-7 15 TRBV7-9 ASSLVQEGGKPYEQY